One and the same sample provided the 12 T cell receptor beta chains below, sequenced in a study of blood T cell repertoires in COVID-19. This table comes from immunoSEQ multiplex PCR, and its TCRdb copy is limited to in-frame clones, with some not included. Of more than 75,000 clones in the sample, approximately 86% were seen once. The source material was peripheral blood. The source of these receptors is a woman at least 80 years old with acute or convalescent COVID-19.

This chain links TRBV10-3 with TRBJ1-2, with a weak D call TRBD1 (5 bases). The ends were cut back, 0 bases at V and 4 bases at J, with 6 bases in the middle. The CDR3 is made up of 13 amino acids. Germline lookup yields CDR1 ENHRY and CDR2 SYGVKD. The CDR3 nucleotides read TGTGCCATCAGTGAGTCCAGGGTCTATGGCTACACCTTC. The encoded protein is CAISESRVYGYTF.

V and J are TRBV19 and TRBJ2-2, with 7 bases lining up with TRBD1. CDR3 size: 14 residues. With 7 bases clipped from V and 2 bases from J, the junction kept 4 bases outside the gene matches. Germline V CDR1 and CDR2: LNHDA, SQIVND (reference sequence). The CDR3 region has the DNA TGTGCCAGTATTGACAGGGAAAACACCGGGGAGCTGTTTTTT. It is translated as CASIDRENTGELFF.

The V call is TRBV18, the J call TRBJ2-1, with D perhaps TRBD2 (6 bases). This CDR3 comprises 16 residues. V lost 0 bases and J lost 4, with 13 bases in between. From germline, CDR1 is KGHSH and CDR2 LQKENI. This CDR3 reads CASSPPWSSGYNEQFF. The CDR3 coding sequence is TGTGCCAGCTCACCACCGTGGAGCAGCGGGTACAATGAGCAGTTCTTC.

The rearrangement links TRBV6-5 to TRBJ1-4, with D possibly TRBD1 on 5 matching bases. Trimming removed 6 bases at V and 8 bases at J, with 16 bases between. The CDR3 is made up of 14 amino acids. The germline V gene encodes CDR1 MNHEY and CDR2 SVGAGI. The CDR3 protein is CASSRWQGSEKLFF. CDR3 nucleotides: TGTGCCAGCAGCCGCTGGCAGGGTAGCGAAAAACTGTTTTTT.

The rearrangement joins TRBV24-1 to TRBJ2-5, with TRBD1 matching 7 bases. Losses at the gene ends were 7 bases for V and 5 bases for J; bases not matched to a gene: 12. Germline V gives CDR1 KGHDR, CDR2 SFDVKD. There are 15 residues in the CDR3. The CDR3 here is CATSDTGDRPETQYF. The DNA for the CDR3 is TGTGCCACCAGCGATACAGGGGACCGACCGGAGACCCAGTACTTC.

The chain employs TRBV19 and TRBJ1-2, with 7 bases that match TRBD1. V shed 6 bases, J shed 0 bases, and the junction held 4 bases outside the gene matches. CDR1 is LNHDA, CDR2 SQIVND, per germline (reference sequence). The CDR3 length is 14 residues. CDR3 amino acids: CASRAGGSNYGYTF. The CDR3 DNA is TGTGCCAGTAGGGCAGGGGGTTCTAACTATGGCTACACCTTC.

The V call is TRBV10-2, the J call TRBJ1-1; 7 bases line up with TRBD1. The CDR3 covers 15 residues. Germline V gene data show CDR1 as WSHSY and CDR2 as SAAADI. V dropped 4 bases and J dropped 5; count of bases not matched to a gene: 10. CDR3 region: CASSGKTGRKTEAFF. CDR3 sequence (DNA): TGCGCCAGCAGTGGGAAGACAGGGAGAAAAACTGAAGCTTTCTTT.

This chain links TRBV7-2 with TRBJ2-7; no firm D call. CDR3 length: 11 residues. Per germline, CDR1 SGHTA and CDR2 FQGNSA. The V gene lost 6 bases and the J gene lost 4 bases, with 7 bases spanning the gap. CDR3 protein: CASSSVYEQYF. The CDR3 DNA reads TGTGCCAGCAGTTCTGTATACGAGCAGTACTTC. Variable domain in full (rest from reference TRBV7-2 and TRBJ2-7): GAGVSQSPSNKVTEKGKDVELRCDPISGHTALYWYRQSLGQGLEFLIYFQGNSAPDKSGLPSDRFSAERTGGSVSTLTIQRTQQEDSAVYLCASSSVYEQYFGPGTRLTVT.

V usage is TRBV10-2 and J usage is TRBJ2-6; no reliable D call. Germline assignment: CDR1 WSHSY and CDR2 SAAADI. This CDR3 has 16 amino acids. The V and J ends lost 2 bases and 1 base respectively, with 9 bases between them. The CDR3 nucleotides are TGCGCCAGCAGTGAGCCCACGGGTTCTGGGGCCAACGTCCTGACTTTC. This codes for CASSEPTGSGANVLTF.

This clone was observed a single time. V gene TRBV29-1 combines with J gene TRBJ1-5; maybe TRBD1 (5 bases). V was trimmed by 6 bases and J by 3 bases, leaving 9 bases between them. The CDR3 is made up of 12 amino acids. Per germline, CDR1 SQVTM and CDR2 ANQGSEA. CDR3 sequence (DNA): TGCAGCGTGGGAGGGGTCAATCAGCCCCAGCATTTT. Protein sequence: CSVGGVNQPQHF.

This chain connects TRBV20-1 to TRBJ2-7; D gene unclear. V was clipped by 3 bases and J by 3 bases, with 6 bases between them. This CDR3 is 11 amino acids long. Germline-derived CDR1 and CDR2 are DFQATT and SNEGSKA (reference sequence). The CDR3 region is CSARGSYEQYF. Written as DNA, the CDR3 is TGCAGTGCTAGGGGCAGCTACGAGCAGTACTTC.

The rearrangement uses TRBV4-1 and TRBJ2-1; the match to TRBD1 covers 8 bases. This CDR3 comprises 14 residues. The V gene end was trimmed by 6 bases and the J gene end by 4 bases; junction bases not matched to a gene: 5. Germline-derived CDR1 and CDR2 are MGHRA and YSYEKL. The CDR3 DNA follows: TGCGCCAGCAGGCACCAGGGGGCGTACAATGAGCAGTTCTTC. Translating gives CASRHQGAYNEQFF.